What follows are 22 T cell receptor beta chains derived from one specimen sequenced in a study of post-analysis software for immune sequencing data (dated by TCRdb to 2015 to 2017). The investigation overall reported the following: Significantly higher frequencies in patients than in controls were found for about five TRBV segments, including TRBV5-6, TRBV5-1 and TRBV20-1.

No antigen has been assigned to these receptors. The method was PCR. The reads were generated on an Illumina HiSeq 2500. Unique molecular identifiers were incorporated into TCR beta cDNA libraries to reduce PCR and sequencing biases. Starting from the raw public reads, TCRdb applied fastp trimming at Q25, assembled clones with MiXCR and retained in-frame beta chains. Here each entry gathers all rows of one CDR3 protein and keeps the most common genes and DNA. The sample has around 770,000 distinct CDR3 sequences on record, 46% of them singletons. The ten largest clones add up to 4.9% of the sample. Specimen: blood. The receptors come from a girl between 10 and 17 years old with multiple sclerosis.

The chain has TRBV3-1 and TRBJ2-1; D is ambiguous. The ends were cut back, 0 bases at V and 10 bases at J, with 16 bases in the middle. CDR3 size: 15 residues. CDR1 and CDR2 (germline): LGHDT, YNNKEL (reference sequence). CDR3 region: CASSQDIGISREQFF. The CDR3 region has the DNA TGTGCCAGCAGCCAAGACATAGGGATCTCCCGGGAGCAGTTCTTC.

This clonotype has more than one count but fewer than ten. The chain uses TRBV20-1 and TRBJ2-1; maybe TRBD1 (6 bases). Germline V CDR1 and CDR2: DFQATT, SNEGSKA (reference sequence). The CDR3 sequence is 15 residues long. Trimming took off 3 bases at V and 0 bases at J, with 12 bases between the two ends. CDR3 sequence: CSAREMDSSYNEQFF. CDR3 sequence (DNA): TGCAGTGCTAGGGAAATGGACAGCTCCTACAATGAGCAGTTCTTC.

This clonotype came up a few times. The CDR3 DNA follows: TGCAGCGTTGAGGGCAGGGAGGGTCCTAACTATGGCTACACCTTC. This codes for CSVEGREGPNYGYTF. The chain employs TRBV29-1 and TRBJ1-2; D possibly corresponds to TRBD1 (5 bases). The germline CDR1 and CDR2 sequences are SQVTM and ANQGSEA. Trimming pared 3 bases from V and 0 bases from J, leaving 14 bases between. The CDR3 spans 15 residues.

The rearrangement uses TRBV12-3 or TRBV12-4 and TRBJ2-5; D unclear. The end of the DNA aligns better with TRBJ2-7, so the J call may be wrong. This CDR3 has 14 amino acids. The CDR3 loop reads CASSLTPNFYEQYF. The CDR3 DNA reads TGTGCCAGCAGTTTAACCCCGAACTTCTACGAGCAGTACTTC.

This chain connects TRBV28 to TRBJ2-5; weak D call: TRBD1 (6 bases). Germline CDR1 is MDHEN and CDR2 is SYDVKM. V shed 1 base and J shed 3 bases, with 12 bases lying between them. This CDR3 is 15 amino acids long. CDR3 in amino acids: CASSLFRAGEETQYF. CDR3 sequence (DNA): TGTGCCAGCAGTTTATTCCGGGCAGGGGAAGAGACCCAGTACTTC.

The gene calls are TRBV3-1 and TRBJ2-5; D uncertain. This CDR3 spans 14 amino acids. Trimming left V 4 bases short and J 1 base short, with 10 bases between. Germline loops: CDR1 LGHDT, CDR2 YNNKEL (reference sequence). The CDR3 sequence is CASSPGPIQETQYF. In DNA, the CDR3 is TGTGCCAGCAGCCCCGGACCAATCCAAGAGACCCAGTACTTC.

J is TRBJ1-5 and V is TRBV29-1; the D is unclear. Germline loops: CDR1 SQVTM, CDR2 ANQGSEA. The CDR3 length is 13 residues. CDR3 sequence reads: CGGQQEAGQPQHF. The CDR3 region has the DNA TGCGGCGGTCAGCAGGAGGCAGGTCAGCCCCAGCATTTT. The whole variable domain, remainder taken from reference TRBV29-1 and TRBJ1-5, is SAVISQKPSRDICQRGTSLTIQCQVDSQVTMMFWYRQQPGQSLTLIATANQGSEATYESGFVIDKFPISRPNLTFSTLTVSNMSPEDSSIYLCGGQQEAGQPQHFGDGTRLSIL.

This chain links TRBV12-5 with TRBJ2-1; D might be TRBD2 (6 bases). The germline V gene has CDR1 LGHNT and CDR2 FRNRAP. V lost 3 bases, J lost 5 bases, and 17 bases lay in between. The length of the CDR3 is 16 residues. CDR3 coding DNA: TGTGCTAGTGGTTTCTCCATGTTACTAGCAGACAATGAGCAGTTCTTC. It translates to CASGFSMLLADNEQFF.

The chain recombines TRBV19 with TRBJ2-1; 8 positions agree with TRBD1. CDR1 LNHDA and CDR2 SQIVND come from the germline V gene (reference sequence). There are 15 residues in the CDR3. Losses at the gene ends were 1 base for V and 5 bases for J; bases not matched to a gene: 4. CDR3 sequence (DNA): TGTGCCAGTAGTATAGTAGGGACAGGTAACAATGAGCAGTTCTTC. It translates to CASSIVGTGNNEQFF.

This clonotype turned up a few times. The DNA of the CDR3 is TGCAGCGTGTCCCAGGGAACCTACTACGAGCAGTACTTC. Amino acid sequence: CSVSQGTYYEQYF. The chain uses TRBV29-1 and TRBJ2-7, with D possibly matching TRBD1 (5 bases). This CDR3 has 13 amino acids. The ends were cut back, 6 bases at V and 3 bases at J, with 15 bases in the middle. Germline V gene lookup returns CDR1 SQVTM and CDR2 ANQGSEA.

The genes are TRBV6-2 or TRBV6-3 and TRBJ1-5; D gene unclear. Deletions cut 4 bases from V and 4 bases from J, with 11 bases between. The CDR3 extends over 14 amino acids. Per germline, CDR1 MNHEY and CDR2 SVGEGT. The CDR3 loop reads CASSSSDLNQPQHF. DNA for the CDR3: TGTGCCAGCAGTTCATCGGACTTAAATCAGCCCCAGCATTTT.

The chain uses TRBV6-2 or TRBV6-3 and TRBJ2-1; a weak D match, TRBD2 (6 bases). Germline CDR1 and CDR2: MNHEY and SVGEGT. Trimming cost V 2 bases and J 2 bases, with 10 bases left between them. The CDR3 is 15 residues long. CDR3 bases: TGTGCCAGCAGTTACGAGGCGGGAACCTACAATGAGCAGTTCTTC. Protein product: CASSYEAGTYNEQFF.

The chain joins TRBV28 to TRBJ2-5; the D gene is possibly TRBD1 (6 bases). The assigned J gene may be wrong: the sequence end matches TRBJ2-7 better. CDR3 length equals 14 residues. From germline, CDR1 is MDHEN and CDR2 SYDVKM. The CDR3 nucleotides read TGTGCCAGCAGGCAACAGGGTACCCCCTACGAGCAGTACTTC. It yields the protein CASRQQGTPYEQYF.

The chain joins TRBV6-1 to TRBJ2-7; TRBD1 might be the D (6 bases). The V and J ends lost 3 bases and 2 bases respectively, with 17 bases between them. The CDR3 runs to 16 residues. CDR1 is MNHNS, CDR2 SASEGT, per germline. The chain's CDR3 is CASSDWGHMETYEQYF. As DNA, the CDR3 is TGTGCCAGCAGTGATTGGGGGCACATGGAGACCTACGAGCAGTACTTC.

This clonotype was seen a handful of times. The V and J genes are TRBV5-1 and TRBJ2-4; no clear D gene. The V end lost 0 bases, the J end lost 9 bases, and 13 bases lay between the germline ends. The CDR3 is 14 amino acids. The germline V gene has CDR1 SGHRS and CDR2 YFSETQ. CDR3 DNA sequence: TGCGCCAGCAGCTTGGAGTTTGAAAGAGGCATTCAGTACTTC. It is translated as CASSLEFERGIQYF.

The rearrangement links TRBV12-3 or TRBV12-4 to TRBJ1-2; 10 positions match TRBD1. CDR3 length equals 13 residues. Germline trimming cut 10 bases from V and 4 bases from J; bases unmatched to any gene: 6. For the CDR3, the DNA is TGTGCCACTCGGACAGGGGGAATCTATGGCTACACCTTC. It codes for CATRTGGIYGYTF.

This chain connects TRBV20-1 to TRBJ2-3, with D perhaps given as TRBD1 or TRBD2 (5 bases each). The V and J ends lost 2 bases and 8 bases respectively, with 23 bases between them. Germline V gene sequence: CDR1 DFQATT, CDR2 SNEGSKA (reference sequence). The CDR3 has 16 amino acids. CDR3 DNA: TGCAGTGCTAGACGGGACGGTTGGGCACACGTAACTACGCAGTATTTT. Its protein product is CSARRDGWAHVTTQYF.

The J gene is TRBJ2-7, the V gene TRBV12-3 or TRBV12-4; possible D gene TRBD2, 5 bases. V lost 6 bases to trimming and J lost 3 bases, with 15 bases between them. The CDR3 is made up of 14 amino acids. In DNA form, the CDR3 reads TGTGCCAGCAGCCAACTTGGCGGACTCTACGAGCAGTACTTC. Protein: CASSQLGGLYEQYF.

V usage is TRBV12-3 or TRBV12-4 and J usage is TRBJ1-6, with a tentative D call TRBD1 (6 bases). This CDR3 spans 14 amino acids. Trimming removed 3 bases from V and 7 bases from J, with 10 bases in between. As DNA, the CDR3 is TGTGCCAGCAGTTTCGACAGGTTCAATTCACCCCTCCACTTT. Protein product: CASSFDRFNSPLHF.

In its sample, this clonotype was seen a few times. The V and J genes are TRBV29-1 and TRBJ1-1; TRBD1 matches at 10 bases. Trimming took 4 bases from V and 7 from J; bases not matched to a gene: 12. This CDR3 has 15 residues. Germline V gene lookup returns CDR1 SQVTM and CDR2 ANQGSEA. This chain's CDR3 is CSVGGDRGIYSEAFF. The CDR3 coding sequence is TGCAGCGTTGGCGGGGACAGGGGTATCTATAGTGAAGCTTTCTTT.

V usage is TRBV4-3 and J usage is TRBJ2-5; TRBD1 matches 7 bases. TRBJ2-7 explains the end of the DNA better; the J call may be wrong. Germline CDR1 LGHNA, CDR2 YSLEER. The CDR3 loop spans 15 amino acids. The CDR3 loop reads CASSPTNGQAYEQYF. The DNA of the CDR3 is TGCGCCAGCAGCCCCACAAACGGACAGGCCTACGAGCAGTACTTC.

This clonotype showed up just a few times. The CDR3 region is CASSLTSGRPNEQFF. For the CDR3, the DNA is TGTGCCAGCAGTTTAACCAGCGGGAGACCTAATGAGCAGTTCTTC. The chain has TRBV12-3 or TRBV12-4 and TRBJ2-1; TRBD2 matches at 8 bases. This CDR3 has 15 amino acids. V lost 2 bases, J lost 7 bases, and 7 bases stayed unmatched.